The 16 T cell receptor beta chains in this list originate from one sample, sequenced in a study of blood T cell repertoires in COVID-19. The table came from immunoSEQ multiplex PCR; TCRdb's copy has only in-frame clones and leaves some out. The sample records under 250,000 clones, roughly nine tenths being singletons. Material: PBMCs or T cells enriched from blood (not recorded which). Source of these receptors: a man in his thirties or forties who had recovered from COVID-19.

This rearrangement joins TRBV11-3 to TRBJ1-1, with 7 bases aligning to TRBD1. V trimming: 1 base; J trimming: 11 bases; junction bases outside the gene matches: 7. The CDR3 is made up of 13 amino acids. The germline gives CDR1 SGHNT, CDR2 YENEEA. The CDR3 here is CASSLATTGVAFF. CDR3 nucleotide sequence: TGTGCCAGCAGCTTAGCAACCACAGGGGTGGCTTTCTTT.

The CDR3 DNA follows: TGTGCCAGCAGGCGGAGCCAGGGACAGGGGAGCCACGAGCAGTACTTC. As protein: CASRRSQGQGSHEQYF. The chain links TRBV27 to TRBJ2-7, with 10 bases aligning to TRBD1. The J segment lost 5 bases and the V segment lost 6 bases, leaving 13 bases of the junction unmatched. This CDR3 has 16 amino acids. CDR1 MNHEY and CDR2 SMNVEV come from the germline V gene (reference sequence).

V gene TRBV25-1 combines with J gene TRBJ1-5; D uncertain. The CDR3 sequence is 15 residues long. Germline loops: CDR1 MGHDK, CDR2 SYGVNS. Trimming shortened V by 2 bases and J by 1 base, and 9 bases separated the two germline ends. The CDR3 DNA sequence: TGTGCCAGCAGTGAAGGAGGCCGGAGCAATCAGCCCCAGCATTTT. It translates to CASSEGGRSNQPQHF.

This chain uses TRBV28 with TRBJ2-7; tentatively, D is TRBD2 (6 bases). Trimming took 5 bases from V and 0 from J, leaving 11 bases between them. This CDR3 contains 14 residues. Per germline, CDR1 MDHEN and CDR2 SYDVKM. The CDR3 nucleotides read TGTGCCAGCAGTAGCCTAGCGAGCTCCTACGAGCAGTACTTC. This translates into CASSSLASSYEQYF.

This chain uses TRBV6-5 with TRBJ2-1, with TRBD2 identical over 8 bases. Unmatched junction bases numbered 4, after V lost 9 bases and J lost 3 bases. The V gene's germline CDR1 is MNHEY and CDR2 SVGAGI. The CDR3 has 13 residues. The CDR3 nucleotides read TGTGCCAGTGGGCTAGCGGGCTACAATGAGCAGTTCTTC. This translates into CASGLAGYNEQFF.

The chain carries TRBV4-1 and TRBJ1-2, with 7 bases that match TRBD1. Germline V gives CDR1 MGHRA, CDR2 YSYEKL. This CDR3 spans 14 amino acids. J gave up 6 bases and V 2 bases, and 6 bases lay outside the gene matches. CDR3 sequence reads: CASSQPDRVNGYTF. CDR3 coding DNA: TGCGCCAGCAGCCAACCTGACAGGGTCAATGGCTACACCTTC.

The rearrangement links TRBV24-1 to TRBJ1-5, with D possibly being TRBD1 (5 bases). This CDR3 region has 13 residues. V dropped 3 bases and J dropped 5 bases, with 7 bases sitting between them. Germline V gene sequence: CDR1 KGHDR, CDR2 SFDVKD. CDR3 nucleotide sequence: TGTGCCACCAGTGATCAGGGCTATCAGCCCCAGCATTTT. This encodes CATSDQGYQPQHF.

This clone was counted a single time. The chain's CDR3 is CASSLAVAETGELFF. CDR3 nucleotides: TGCGCCAGCAGCTTGGCGGTGGCGGAGACCGGGGAGCTGTTTTTT. The rearrangement links TRBV5-1 to TRBJ2-2, with D unclear. V was shortened by 0 bases and J by 5 bases, with 11 bases between the two germline ends. From germline, CDR1 is SGHRS and CDR2 YFSETQ. The CDR3 contains 15 residues.

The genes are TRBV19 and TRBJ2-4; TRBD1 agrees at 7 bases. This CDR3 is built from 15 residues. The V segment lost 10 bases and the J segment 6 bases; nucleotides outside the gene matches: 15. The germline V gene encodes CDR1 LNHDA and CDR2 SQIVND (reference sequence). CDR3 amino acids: CATNKAGGLGNIQYF. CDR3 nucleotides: TGTGCCACCAACAAGGCAGGGGGTTTGGGAAACATTCAGTACTTC.

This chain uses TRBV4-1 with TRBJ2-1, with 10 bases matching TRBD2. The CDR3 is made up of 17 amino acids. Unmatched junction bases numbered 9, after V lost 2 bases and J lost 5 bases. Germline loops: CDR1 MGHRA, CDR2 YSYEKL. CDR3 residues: CASSQQLWTSGNNEQFF. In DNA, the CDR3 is TGCGCCAGCAGCCAACAACTGTGGACTAGCGGTAACAATGAGCAGTTCTTC.

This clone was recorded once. In DNA form, the CDR3 reads TGTGCCAGCAGATCTAGCGGGAGCTCTGTCGACTACGAGCAGTACTTC. Its translation is CASRSSGSSVDYEQYF. The chain links TRBV11-2 to TRBJ2-7, with 10 nucleotides matching TRBD2. The J segment lost 3 bases and the V segment lost 6 bases, leaving 11 bases of the junction unmatched. Germline assignment: CDR1 SGHAT and CDR2 FQNNGV. There are 16 residues in the CDR3.

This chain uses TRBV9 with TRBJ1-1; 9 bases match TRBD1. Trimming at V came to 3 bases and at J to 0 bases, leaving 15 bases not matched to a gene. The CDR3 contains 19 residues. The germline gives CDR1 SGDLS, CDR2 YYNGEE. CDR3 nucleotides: TGTGCCAGCAGCGGAACCCTTGGGACAGGGACTGTTATGAACACTGAAGCTTTCTTT. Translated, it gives CASSGTLGTGTVMNTEAFF.

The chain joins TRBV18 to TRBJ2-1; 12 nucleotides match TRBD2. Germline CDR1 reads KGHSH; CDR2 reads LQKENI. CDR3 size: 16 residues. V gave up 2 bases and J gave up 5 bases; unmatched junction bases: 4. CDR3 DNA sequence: TGTGCCAGCTCACCAAGACTAGCGGGAGCCCACAATGAGCAGTTCTTC. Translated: CASSPRLAGAHNEQFF.

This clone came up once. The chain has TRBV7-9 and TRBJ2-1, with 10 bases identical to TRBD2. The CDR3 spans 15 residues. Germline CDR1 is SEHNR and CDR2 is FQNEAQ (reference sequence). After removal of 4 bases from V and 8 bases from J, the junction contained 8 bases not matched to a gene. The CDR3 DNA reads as TGTGCCAGCAGCTCAACTAGCGGGAAACGATATGAGCAGTTCTTC. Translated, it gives CASSSTSGKRYEQFF.

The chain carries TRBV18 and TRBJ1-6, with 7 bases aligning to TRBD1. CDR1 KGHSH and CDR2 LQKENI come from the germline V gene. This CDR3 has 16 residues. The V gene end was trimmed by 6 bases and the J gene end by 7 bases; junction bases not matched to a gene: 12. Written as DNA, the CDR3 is TGTGCCAGCTCTTCCACGGCGTCAGGGGGAAATTCACCCCTCCACTTT. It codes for CASSSTASGGNSPLHF.

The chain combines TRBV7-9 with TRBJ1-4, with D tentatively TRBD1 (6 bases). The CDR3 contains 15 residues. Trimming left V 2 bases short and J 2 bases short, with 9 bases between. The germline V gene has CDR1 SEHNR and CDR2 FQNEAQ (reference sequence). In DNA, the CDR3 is TGTGCCAGCAGCTTACCTCAGGGGACTAATGAAAAACTGTTTTTT. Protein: CASSLPQGTNEKLFF.